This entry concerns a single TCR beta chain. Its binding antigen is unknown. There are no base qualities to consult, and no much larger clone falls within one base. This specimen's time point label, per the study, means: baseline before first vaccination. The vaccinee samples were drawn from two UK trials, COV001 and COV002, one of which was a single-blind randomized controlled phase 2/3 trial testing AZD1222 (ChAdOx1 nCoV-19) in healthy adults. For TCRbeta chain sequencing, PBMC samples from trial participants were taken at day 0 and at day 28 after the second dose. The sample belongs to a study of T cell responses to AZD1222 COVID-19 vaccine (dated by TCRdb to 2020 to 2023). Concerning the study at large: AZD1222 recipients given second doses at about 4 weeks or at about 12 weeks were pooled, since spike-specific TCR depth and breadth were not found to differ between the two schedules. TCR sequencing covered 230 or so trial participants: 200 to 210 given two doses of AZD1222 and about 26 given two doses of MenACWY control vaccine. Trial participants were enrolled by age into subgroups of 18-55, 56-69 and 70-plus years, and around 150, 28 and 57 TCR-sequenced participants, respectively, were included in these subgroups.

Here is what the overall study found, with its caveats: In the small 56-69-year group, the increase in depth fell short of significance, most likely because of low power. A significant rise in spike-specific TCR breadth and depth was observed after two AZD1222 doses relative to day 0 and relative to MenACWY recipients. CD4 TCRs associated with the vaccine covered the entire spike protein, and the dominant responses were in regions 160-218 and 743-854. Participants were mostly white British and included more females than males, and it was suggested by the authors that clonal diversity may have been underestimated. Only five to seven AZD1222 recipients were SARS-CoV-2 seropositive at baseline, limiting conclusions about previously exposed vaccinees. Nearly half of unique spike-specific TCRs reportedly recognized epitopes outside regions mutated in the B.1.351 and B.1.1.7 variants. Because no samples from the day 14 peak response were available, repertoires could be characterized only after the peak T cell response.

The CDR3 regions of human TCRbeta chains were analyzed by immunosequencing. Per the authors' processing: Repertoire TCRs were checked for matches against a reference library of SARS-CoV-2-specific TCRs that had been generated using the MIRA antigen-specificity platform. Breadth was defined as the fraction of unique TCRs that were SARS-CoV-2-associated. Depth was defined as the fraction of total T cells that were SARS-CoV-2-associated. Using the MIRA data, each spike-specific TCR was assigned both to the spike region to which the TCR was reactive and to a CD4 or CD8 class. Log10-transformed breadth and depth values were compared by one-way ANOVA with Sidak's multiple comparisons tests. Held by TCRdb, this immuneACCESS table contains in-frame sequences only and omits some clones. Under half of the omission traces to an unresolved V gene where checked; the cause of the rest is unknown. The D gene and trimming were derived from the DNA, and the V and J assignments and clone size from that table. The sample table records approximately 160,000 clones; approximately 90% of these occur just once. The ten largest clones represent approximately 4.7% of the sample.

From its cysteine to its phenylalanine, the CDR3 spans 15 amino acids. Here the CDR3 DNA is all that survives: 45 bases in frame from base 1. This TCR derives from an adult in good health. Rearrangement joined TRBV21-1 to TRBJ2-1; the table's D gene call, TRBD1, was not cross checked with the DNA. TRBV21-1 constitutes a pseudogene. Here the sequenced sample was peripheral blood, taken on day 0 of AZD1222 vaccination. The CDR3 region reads CASSKAGQGDNEQFF. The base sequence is TGTGCCAGCAGCAAAGCCGGGCAGGGGGACAATGAGCAGTTCTTC.